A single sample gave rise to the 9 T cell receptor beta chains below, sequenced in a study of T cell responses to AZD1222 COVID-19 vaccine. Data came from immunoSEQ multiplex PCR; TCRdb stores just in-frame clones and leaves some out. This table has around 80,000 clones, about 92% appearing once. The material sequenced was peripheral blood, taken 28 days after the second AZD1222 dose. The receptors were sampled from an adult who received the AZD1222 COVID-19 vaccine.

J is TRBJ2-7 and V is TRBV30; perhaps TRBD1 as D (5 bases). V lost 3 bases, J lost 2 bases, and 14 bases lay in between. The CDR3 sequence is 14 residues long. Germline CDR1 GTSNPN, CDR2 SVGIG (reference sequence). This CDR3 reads CAWSDSEITYEQYF. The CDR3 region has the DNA TGTGCCTGGAGCGACAGCGAGATTACCTACGAGCAGTACTTC.

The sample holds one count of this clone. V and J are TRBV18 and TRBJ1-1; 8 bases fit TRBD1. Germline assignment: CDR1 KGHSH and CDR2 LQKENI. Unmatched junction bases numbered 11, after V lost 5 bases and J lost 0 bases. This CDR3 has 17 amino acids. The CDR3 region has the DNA TGTGCCAGCTCATCGCTCCCGGGACAGGCCATGAACACTGAAGCTTTCTTT. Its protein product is CASSSLPGQAMNTEAFF. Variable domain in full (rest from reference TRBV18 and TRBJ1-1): NAGVMQNPRHLVRRRGQEARLRCSPMKGHSHVYWYRQLPEEGLKFMVYLQKENIIDESGMPKERFSAEFPKEGPSILRIQQVVRGDSAAYFCASSSLPGQAMNTEAFFGQGTRLTVV.

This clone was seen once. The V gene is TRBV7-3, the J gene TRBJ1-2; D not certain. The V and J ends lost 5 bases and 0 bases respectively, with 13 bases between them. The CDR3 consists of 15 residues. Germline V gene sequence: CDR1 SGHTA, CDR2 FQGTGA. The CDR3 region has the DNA TGTGCCAGCAGCGCGACAAATCTAGCTAACTATGGCTACACCTTC. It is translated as CASSATNLANYGYTF.

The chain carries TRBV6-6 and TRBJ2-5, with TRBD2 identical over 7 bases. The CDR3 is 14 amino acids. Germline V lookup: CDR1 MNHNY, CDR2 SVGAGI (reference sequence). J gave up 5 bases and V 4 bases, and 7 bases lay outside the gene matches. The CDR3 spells CASSSSGGAETQYF. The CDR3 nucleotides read TGTGCCAGCAGTTCCTCGGGGGGAGCTGAGACCCAGTACTTC.

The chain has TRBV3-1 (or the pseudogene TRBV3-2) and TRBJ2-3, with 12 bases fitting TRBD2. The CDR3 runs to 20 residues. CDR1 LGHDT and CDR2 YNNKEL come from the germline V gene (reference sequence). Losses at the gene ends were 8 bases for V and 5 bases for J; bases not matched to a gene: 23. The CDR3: CASSTSGTGRLAGEVDTQYF. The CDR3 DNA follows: TGTGCCAGCTCAACTTCGGGGACAGGGCGACTAGCGGGAGAGGTAGATACGCAGTATTTT.

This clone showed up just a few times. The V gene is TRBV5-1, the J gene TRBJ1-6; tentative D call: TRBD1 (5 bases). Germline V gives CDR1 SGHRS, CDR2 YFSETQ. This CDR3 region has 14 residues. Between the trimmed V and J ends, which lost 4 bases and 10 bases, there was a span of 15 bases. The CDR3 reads CASSPSVGGSPLHF. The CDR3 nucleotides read TGCGCCAGCAGCCCCTCCGTGGGGGGATCACCCCTCCACTTT.

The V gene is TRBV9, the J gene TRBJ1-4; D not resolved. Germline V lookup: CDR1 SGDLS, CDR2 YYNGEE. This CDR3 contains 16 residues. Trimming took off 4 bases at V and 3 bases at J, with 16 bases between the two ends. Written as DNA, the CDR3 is TGTGCCAGCAGCCGAACCCTGAGGACGGCTAATGAAAAACTGTTTTTT. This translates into CASSRTLRTANEKLFF.

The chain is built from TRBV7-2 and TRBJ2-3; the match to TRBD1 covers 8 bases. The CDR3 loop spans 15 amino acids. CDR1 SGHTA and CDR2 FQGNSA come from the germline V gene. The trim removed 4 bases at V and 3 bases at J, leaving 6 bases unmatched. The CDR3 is CASSYVRGLTDTQYF. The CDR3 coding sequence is TGTGCCAGCAGCTACGTCAGGGGGCTGACAGATACGCAGTATTTT.

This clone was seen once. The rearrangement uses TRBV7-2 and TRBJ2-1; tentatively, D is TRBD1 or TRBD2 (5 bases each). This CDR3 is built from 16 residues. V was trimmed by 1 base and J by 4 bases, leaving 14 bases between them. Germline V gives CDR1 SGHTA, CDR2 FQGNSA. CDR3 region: CASSLGPVGRYNEQFF. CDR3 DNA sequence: TGTGCCAGCAGCTTAGGGCCCGTGGGACGGTACAATGAGCAGTTCTTC.